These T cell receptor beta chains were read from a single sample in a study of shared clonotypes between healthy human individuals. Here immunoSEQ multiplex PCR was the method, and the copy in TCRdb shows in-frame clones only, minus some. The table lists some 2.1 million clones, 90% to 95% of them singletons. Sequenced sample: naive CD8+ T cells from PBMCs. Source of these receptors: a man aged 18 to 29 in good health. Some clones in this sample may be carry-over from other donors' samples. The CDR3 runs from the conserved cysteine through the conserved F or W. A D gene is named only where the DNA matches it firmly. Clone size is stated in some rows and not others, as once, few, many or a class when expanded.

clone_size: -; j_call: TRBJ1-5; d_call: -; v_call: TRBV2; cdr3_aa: CASSEYGNQPQHF; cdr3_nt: TGTGCCAGCAGTGAATACGGCAATCAGCCCCAGCATTTT
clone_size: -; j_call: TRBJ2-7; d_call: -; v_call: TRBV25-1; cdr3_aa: CASSDAYEQYF; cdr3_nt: TGTGCCAGCAGTGATGCCTACGAGCAGTACTTC
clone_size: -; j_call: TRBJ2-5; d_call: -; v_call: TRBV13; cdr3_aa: CASRLGQETQYF; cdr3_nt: TGTGCCAGCAGGCTGGGGCAAGAGACCCAGTACTTC
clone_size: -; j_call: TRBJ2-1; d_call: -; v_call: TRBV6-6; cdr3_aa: CASSYLPNEQFF; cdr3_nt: TGTGCCAGCAGTTACCTTCCCAATGAGCAGTTCTTC
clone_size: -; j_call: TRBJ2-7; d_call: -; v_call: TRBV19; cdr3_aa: CASSAGASYEQYF; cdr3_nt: TGTGCCAGTAGTGCAGGGGCCTCCTACGAGCAGTACTTC
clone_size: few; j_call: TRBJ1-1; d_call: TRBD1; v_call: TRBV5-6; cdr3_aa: CASSQGVTEAFF; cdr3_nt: TGTGCCAGCAGCCAGGGGGTCACTGAAGCTTTCTTT
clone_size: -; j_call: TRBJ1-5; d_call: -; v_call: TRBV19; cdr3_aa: CASSSSGQPQHF; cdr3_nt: TGTGCCAGTAGTTCCTCGGGGCAGCCCCAGCATTTT
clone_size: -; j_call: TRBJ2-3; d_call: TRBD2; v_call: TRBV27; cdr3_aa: CASGAGTSGSDTQYF; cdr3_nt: TGTGCCAGCGGCGCCGGGACTAGCGGGAGTGATACGCAGTATTTT
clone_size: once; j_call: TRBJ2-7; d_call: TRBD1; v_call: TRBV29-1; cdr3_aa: CSVGRGPGYEQYF; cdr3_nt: TGCAGCGTTGGTAGGGGGCCTGGCTACGAGCAGTACTTC
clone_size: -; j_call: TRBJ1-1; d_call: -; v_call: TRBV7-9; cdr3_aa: CASSPGVTEAFF; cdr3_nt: TGTGCCAGCAGCCCCGGGGTCACTGAAGCTTTCTTT
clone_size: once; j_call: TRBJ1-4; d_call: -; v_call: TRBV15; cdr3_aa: CATSKGAWEGANEKLFF; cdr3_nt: TGTGCCACCAGCAAAGGGGCTTGGGAGGGAGCTAATGAAAAACTGTTTTTT
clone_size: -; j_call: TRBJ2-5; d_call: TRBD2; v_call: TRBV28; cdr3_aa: CASSLLRTSGPQETQYF; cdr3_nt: TGTGCCAGCAGTTTATTGAGGACTAGCGGTCCACAAGAGACCCAGTACTTC
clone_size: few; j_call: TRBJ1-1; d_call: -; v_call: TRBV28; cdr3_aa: CASSPPQETNTEAFF; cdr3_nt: TGTGCCAGCAGCCCGCCACAGGAGACGAACACTGAAGCTTTCTTT
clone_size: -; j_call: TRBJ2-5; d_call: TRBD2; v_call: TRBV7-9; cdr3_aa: CASTQSRGRASGETQYF; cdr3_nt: TGTGCCAGCACCCAGTCTCGTGGGAGGGCTTCAGGGGAGACCCAGTACTTC
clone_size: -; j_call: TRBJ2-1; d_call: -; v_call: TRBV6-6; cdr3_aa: CASSYGLARYNEQFF; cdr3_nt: TGTGCCAGCAGTTACGGGCTAGCGAGATACAATGAGCAGTTCTTC
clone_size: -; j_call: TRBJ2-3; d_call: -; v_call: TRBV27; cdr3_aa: CASSPRAEVDTQYF; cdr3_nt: TGTGCCAGCAGTCCGAGGGCTGAGGTAGATACGCAGTATTTT
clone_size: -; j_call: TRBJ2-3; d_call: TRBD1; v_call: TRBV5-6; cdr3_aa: CASRSGQGDTQYF; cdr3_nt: TGTGCCAGCAGATCGGGACAGGGGGATACGCAGTATTTT
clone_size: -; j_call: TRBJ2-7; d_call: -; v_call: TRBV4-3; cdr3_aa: CASSRGVRSYEQYF; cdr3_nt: TGCGCCAGCAGCCGGGGGGTGCGCAGCTACGAGCAGTACTTC
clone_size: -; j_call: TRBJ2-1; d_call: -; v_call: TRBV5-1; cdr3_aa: CASSPDIGEPRRNNEQFF; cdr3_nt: TGCGCCAGCAGCCCTGACATCGGCGAGCCGCGACGAAATAATGAGCAGTTCTTC
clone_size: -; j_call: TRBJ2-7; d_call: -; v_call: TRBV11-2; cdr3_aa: CASSSRTADDYYEQYF; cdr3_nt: TGTGCCAGCAGTTCCCGGACCGCCGACGATTACTACGAGCAGTACTTC
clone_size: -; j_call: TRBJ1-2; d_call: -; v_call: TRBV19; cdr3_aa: CASRVGNYGYTF; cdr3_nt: TGTGCCAGTAGGGTCGGAAACTATGGCTACACCTTC
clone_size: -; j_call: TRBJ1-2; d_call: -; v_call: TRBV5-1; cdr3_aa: CASSLTDPSKSGYTF; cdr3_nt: TGCGCCAGCAGCTTGACCGATCCCAGCAAGAGTGGCTACACCTTC
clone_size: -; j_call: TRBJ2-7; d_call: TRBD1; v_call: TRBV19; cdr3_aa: CASSYWDRGTHEQYF; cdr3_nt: TGTGCCAGTAGTTATTGGGACAGGGGAACCCACGAGCAGTACTTC
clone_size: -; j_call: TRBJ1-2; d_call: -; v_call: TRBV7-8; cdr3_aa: CASSLASGAHYGYTF; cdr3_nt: TGTGCCAGCAGCTTAGCGTCAGGGGCGCACTATGGCTACACCTTC
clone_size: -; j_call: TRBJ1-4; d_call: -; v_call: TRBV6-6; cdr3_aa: CASSYLGRGEKLFF; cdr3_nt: TGTGCCAGCAGTTACTTGGGGCGGGGAGAAAAACTGTTTTTT
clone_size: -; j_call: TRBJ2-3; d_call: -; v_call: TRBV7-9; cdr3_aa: CASSPPGQREDTQYF; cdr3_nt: TGTGCCAGCAGCCCACCGGGACAACGAGAAGATACGCAGTATTTT
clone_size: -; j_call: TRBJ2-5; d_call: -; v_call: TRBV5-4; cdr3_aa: CASRAAGAQETQYF; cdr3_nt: TGTGCCAGCAGGGCTGCCGGGGCCCAAGAGACCCAGTACTTC
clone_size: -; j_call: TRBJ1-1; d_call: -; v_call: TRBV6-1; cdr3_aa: CASTYPGVMNTEAFF; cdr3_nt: TGTGCCAGTACATATCCGGGGGTGATGAACACTGAAGCTTTCTTT
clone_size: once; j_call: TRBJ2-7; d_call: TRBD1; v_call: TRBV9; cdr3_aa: CASSDPPGTGAYEQYF; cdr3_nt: TGTGCCAGCAGCGACCCTCCCGGGACAGGCGCCTACGAGCAGTACTTC
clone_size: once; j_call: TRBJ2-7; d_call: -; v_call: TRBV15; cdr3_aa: CATREERGKNEQYF; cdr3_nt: TGTGCCACCAGGGAAGAAAGGGGGAAGAACGAGCAGTACTTC
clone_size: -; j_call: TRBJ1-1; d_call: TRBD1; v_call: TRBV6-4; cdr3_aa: CASSDPGTGVTEAFF; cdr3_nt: TGTGCCAGCAGTGACCCCGGGACAGGGGTTACTGAAGCTTTCTTT
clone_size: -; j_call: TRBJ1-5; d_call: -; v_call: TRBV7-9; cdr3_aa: CASSLPGSNQPQHF; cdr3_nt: TGTGCCAGCAGCTTACCAGGGAGCAATCAGCCCCAGCATTTT
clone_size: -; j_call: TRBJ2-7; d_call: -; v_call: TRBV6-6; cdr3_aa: CATRRSQLTYEQYF; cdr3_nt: TGTGCCACCCGCCGCTCCCAATTGACCTACGAGCAGTACTTC
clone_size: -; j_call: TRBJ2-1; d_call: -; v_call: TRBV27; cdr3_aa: CASSFPGVEQFF; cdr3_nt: TGTGCCAGCAGTTTCCCGGGTGTTGAGCAGTTCTTC
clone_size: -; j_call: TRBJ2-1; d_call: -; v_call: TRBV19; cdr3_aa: CASRALYRDLYNEQFF; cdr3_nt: TGTGCCAGTAGAGCCCTTTATCGGGATCTTTACAATGAGCAGTTCTTC
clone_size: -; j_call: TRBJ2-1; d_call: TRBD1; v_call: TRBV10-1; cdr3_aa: CASSESIEGAHYNEQFF; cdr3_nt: TGCGCCAGCAGTGAGTCGATTGAGGGGGCGCACTACAATGAGCAGTTCTTC
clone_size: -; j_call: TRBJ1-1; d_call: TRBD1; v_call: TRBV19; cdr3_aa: CASTRTGVPSGAFF; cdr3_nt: TGTGCCAGTACGAGGACAGGGGTCCCCTCAGGAGCTTTCTTT
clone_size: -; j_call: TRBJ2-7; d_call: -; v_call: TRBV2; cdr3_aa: CASTTRGIPLAASYEQYF; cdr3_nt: TGTGCCAGCACCACCAGGGGCATTCCCTTAGCGGCCTCCTACGAGCAGTACTTC
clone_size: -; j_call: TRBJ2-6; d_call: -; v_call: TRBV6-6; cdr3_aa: CASSPFGSGANVLTF; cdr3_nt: TGTGCCAGCAGCCCTTTTGGCTCTGGGGCCAACGTCCTGACTTTC
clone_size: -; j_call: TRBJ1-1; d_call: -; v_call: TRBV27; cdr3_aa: CASSLSRGVGSEAFF; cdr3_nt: TGTGCCAGCAGTTTATCGAGGGGGGTTGGTTCTGAAGCTTTCTTT
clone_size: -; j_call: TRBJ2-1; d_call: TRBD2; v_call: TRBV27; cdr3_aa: CASSLRLADPSYNEQFF; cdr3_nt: TGTGCCAGCAGTTTAAGGCTAGCGGACCCCTCCTACAATGAGCAGTTCTTC
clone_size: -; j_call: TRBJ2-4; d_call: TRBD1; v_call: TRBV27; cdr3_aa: CASSLSGTGLNIQYF; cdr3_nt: TGTGCCAGCAGTTTATCCGGGACAGGGCTAAACATTCAGTACTTC
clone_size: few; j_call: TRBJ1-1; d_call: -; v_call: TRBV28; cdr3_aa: CASRERGIMPFF; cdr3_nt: TGTGCCAGCAGGGAGAGAGGGATAATGCCTTTCTTT
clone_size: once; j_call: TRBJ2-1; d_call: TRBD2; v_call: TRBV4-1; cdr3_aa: CASSEIAGGGNEQFF; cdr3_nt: TGCGCCAGCAGCGAAATAGCGGGAGGGGGGAATGAGCAGTTCTTC
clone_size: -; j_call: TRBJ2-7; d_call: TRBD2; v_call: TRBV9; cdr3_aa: CASSVGPGVAGAYEQYF; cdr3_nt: TGTGCCAGCAGCGTAGGACCAGGAGTAGCGGGGGCCTACGAGCAGTACTTC